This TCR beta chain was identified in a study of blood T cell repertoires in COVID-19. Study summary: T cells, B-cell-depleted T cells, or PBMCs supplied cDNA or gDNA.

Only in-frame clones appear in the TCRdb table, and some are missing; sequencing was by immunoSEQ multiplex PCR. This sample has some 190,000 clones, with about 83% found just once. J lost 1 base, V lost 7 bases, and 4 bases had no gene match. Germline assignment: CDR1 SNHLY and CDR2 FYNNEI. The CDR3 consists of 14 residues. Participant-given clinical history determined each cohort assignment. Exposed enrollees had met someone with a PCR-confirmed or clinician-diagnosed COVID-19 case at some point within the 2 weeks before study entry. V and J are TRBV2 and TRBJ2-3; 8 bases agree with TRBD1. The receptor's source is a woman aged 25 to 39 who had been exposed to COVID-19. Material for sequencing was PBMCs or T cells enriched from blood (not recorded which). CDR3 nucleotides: TGTGCCAGCACTCAGGGGGCGCGCACAGATACGCAGTATTTT. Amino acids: CASTQGARTDTQYF.